This T cell receptor (beta chain) was sequenced during a study of beta chain features in type 1 diabetes. Isolated RNA was reverse transcribed in full, so expressed TCRB transcripts were sequenced. The table came from immunoSEQ multiplex PCR; TCRdb's copy has only in-frame clones and leaves some out. The data contain approximately 18,000 clones, 50% of them seen just once; the ten biggest clones take up 0.43%. A note on this clone: Its matching antigen is unknown.

V lost 0 bases and J 3 bases, leaving 14 bases between the germline ends. CDR3 size: 16 residues. CDR1 is SGHRS, CDR2 YFSETQ, per germline. Study-level results: Shorter TCRB CDR3s, moderately but significantly so, marked every one of the four CD4+ subsets in Type 1 diabetes patients.

The sample consisted of stem cell memory CD4+ T cells from blood. This chain uses TRBV5-1 with TRBJ2-3; a weak D match, TRBD2 (6 bases). This receptor was identified in a man aged 18 to 30 in good health. DNA for the CDR3: TGCGCCAGCAGCTTGGGTCGCGGCGGGGAGACAGATACGCAGTATTTT. Translating gives CASSLGRGGETDTQYF.